Each of the 6 T cell receptor beta chains below was sequenced from the same sample in a study of blood T cells in healthy people across ages. Then a second PCR, running about 7 to 11 cycles, was carried out with a sample-barcoded 5' primer and a J-beta primer mix. TCRdb re-derived calls from the 5' RACE reads in MiXCR, one entry per CDR3 protein. The repertoire consists of about 1.5 million distinct CDR3 sequences, with less than 45% occurring once and the leading ten covering more than 4%. Sequenced input: blood. The receptors were gathered from a woman in her late teens or twenties in good health.

The chain uses TRBV20-1 and TRBJ2-3; 12 positions match TRBD2. This CDR3 is 14 amino acids long. Germline V gene sequence: CDR1 DFQATT, CDR2 SNEGSKA (reference sequence). The junction had 3 bases not matched to a gene; V was cut back by 6 bases and J by 2 bases. Here the CDR3 DNA reads TGCAGTGCCCGGACTAGCGGGGTCACAGATACGCAGTATTTT. Its protein is CSARTSGVTDTQYF.

The J gene is TRBJ1-4, the V gene TRBV4-1, with TRBD1 matching 7 bases. The CDR3 is made up of 15 amino acids. V gave up 4 bases and J gave up 8 bases; unmatched junction bases: 10. Germline CDR1 and CDR2: MGHRA and YSYEKL. The CDR3 is CASSRGQQGWEKLFF. Written as DNA, the CDR3 is TGCGCCAGCAGCCGGGGACAGCAGGGTTGGGAAAAACTGTTTTTT.

V usage is TRBV20-1 and J usage is TRBJ2-1, with 8 bases aligning to TRBD1. Germline-derived CDR1 and CDR2 are DFQATT and SNEGSKA (reference sequence). The CDR3 totals 14 residues. V lost 1 base to trimming and J lost 6 bases; unmatched junction nucleotides: 5. The chain's CDR3 is CSARGQGRSNEQFF. CDR3 nucleotides: TGCAGTGCTAGAGGACAGGGGAGGTCCAATGAGCAGTTCTTC.

This clonotype has a handful of counts. The chain uses TRBV6-5 and TRBJ2-7, with TRBD2 identical over 9 bases. Looked up from germline, CDR1 is MNHEY and CDR2 is SVGAGI. The junction had 6 bases not matched to a gene; V was cut back by 7 bases and J by 2 bases. CDR3 size: 14 residues. CDR3 residues: CASTPAGGPYEQYF. In DNA form, the CDR3 reads TGTGCCAGCACACCCGCGGGAGGGCCCTACGAGCAGTACTTC.

Remarks on this clonotype: One base away lies a much larger clone, so this may be a sequencing read error. The J gene is TRBJ1-5, the V gene TRBV6-4, with a weak D call TRBD1 (5 bases). This CDR3 is 17 amino acids long. Per germline, CDR1 MRHNA and CDR2 SNTAGT. The chain's CDR3 is CANSYASGAGSNQPQHF. The CDR3 coding sequence is TGTGCCAACAGTTACGCCTCTGGGGCGGGTAGCAATCAGCCCCAGCATTTT.

This clonotype was seen a few times. The rearrangement joins TRBV2 to TRBJ1-4, with unresolved D. The CDR3 spans 14 residues. Deletions cut 4 bases from V and 3 bases from J, with 9 bases between. Germline assignment: CDR1 SNHLY and CDR2 FYNNEI. CDR3 sequence reads: CASSGRASNEKLFF. The CDR3 nucleotides read TGTGCCAGCAGTGGGAGGGCCTCTAATGAAAAACTGTTTTTT.